This TCR beta chain was observed in a study of OX40 agonist ivuxolimab in advanced cancers. Looking at the study overall: Dose-escalation patients suffered from hepatocellular carcinoma, melanoma, renal cell or head and neck cancer.

V gave up 4 bases and J gave up 6 bases; unmatched junction bases: 3. CDR1 is SGDLS, CDR2 YYNGEE, per germline. CDR3 length equals 14 residues. Clones were sequenced by immunoSEQ multiplex PCR, and TCRdb holds only the in-frame ones, with some missing. The data show approximately 28,000 clones, approximately 88% seen once. This chain joins TRBV9 and TRBJ2-7, with 14 bases lining up with TRBD2. This receptor was identified in an adult with an advanced solid tumor such as melanoma, head and neck, liver or kidney cancer. Sequencing used CD4+ or CD8+ T cells sorted from blood, obtained in a trial of the OX40 agonist ivuxolimab. The CDR3 coding sequence is TGTGCCAGCAGCCCGGGACTAGCGGGGGCCGAGCAGTACTTC. Its protein product is CASSPGLAGAEQYF.